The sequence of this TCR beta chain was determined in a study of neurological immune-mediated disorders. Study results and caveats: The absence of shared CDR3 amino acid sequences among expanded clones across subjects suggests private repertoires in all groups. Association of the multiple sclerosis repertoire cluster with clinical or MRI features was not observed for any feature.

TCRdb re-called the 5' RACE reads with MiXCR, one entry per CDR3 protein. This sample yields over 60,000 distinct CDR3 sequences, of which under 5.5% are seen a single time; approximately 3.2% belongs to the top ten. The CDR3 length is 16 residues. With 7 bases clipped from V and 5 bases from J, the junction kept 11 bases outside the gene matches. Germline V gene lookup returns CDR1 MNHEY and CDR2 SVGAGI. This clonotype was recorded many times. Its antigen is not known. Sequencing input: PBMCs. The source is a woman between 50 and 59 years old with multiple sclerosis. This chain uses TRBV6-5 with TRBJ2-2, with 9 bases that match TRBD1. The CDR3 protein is CASKTSQGAGTGELFF. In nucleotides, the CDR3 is TGTGCCAGCAAAACTTCACAGGGGGCGGGAACCGGGGAGCTGTTTTTT.